This TCR beta chain was recorded in a study of shared clonotypes between healthy human individuals (dated by TCRdb to 2019 to 2021). Concerning the study at large: The cohort comprised two women and three men aged 18 to 49 years. For each donor, CD4 naive and CD4 memory were each given three plates, CD8 naive was given two plates, and CD8 memory was given one plate. The study deeply sequenced blood TCR repertoires of about 5 healthy adults to estimate repertoire size and the extent of clonotype sharing between individuals. To increase sequencing depth and limit assay-specific biases, TCR repertoire library preparation and sequencing were carried out by different laboratories using diverse techniques. Between about 0.9 and 10 billion PBMCs per donor were obtained by leukapheresis.

A note on this clone: The target of this receptor is not known. Per-base qualities were not stored, and no clone one base away is much larger.

From the germline V gene (reference sequence), CDR1 is SGHNT and CDR2 is YYREEE. V is clipped by 4 bases and J by 4 bases, and the sequence between their germline boundaries is 20 bases long. The CDR3 holds 16 amino acids from the cysteine to the phenylalanine. The read is trimmed to its CDR3 DNA, 48 bases read in frame from base 1. Using the deep immunoSEQ assay, TCR CDR3 regions were amplified from genomic DNA by multiplex PCR. For each cell subset, the extracted genomic DNA was distributed evenly across all wells of several immunoSEQ 96-well plates, and each plate served as one replicate. For sorted subsets, roughly 190 ng of genomic DNA, equivalent to roughly 30,000 T cell genomes, went into each replicate PCR. Purified libraries were quantified with a Qubit 3.0 fluorometer, sized on a Bioanalyzer 2100, and re-quantified with the KAPA Library Quantification kit. Every immunoSEQ 96-well plate was sequenced on a dedicated single-read 150-cycle Illumina NextSeq 550 flow cell. As for how the authors treated the data: Because the immunoSEQ output included only junctional sequences and no quality scores, the filtering could not be the same as the filtering used for full-length reads. To assign V/J genes and CDR3, sequences were annotated using PyIR, a Python wrapper for IgBLAST v1.9, with IMGT germline references. Reads with weak V/J assignments (E-value above 1e-6), missing CDR3, stop codons, out-of-frame junctions, or ambiguous translated residues were removed. V3J clonotypes were defined as sequences sharing the same inferred V gene, J gene, and CDR3 amino acid sequence. To compute the percentage overlap between repertoires, the number of shared unique clonotypes was divided by the size of the smaller repertoire. Repertoire richness was assessed with RTK rarefaction, the Chao1 estimator, and Recon v2.1 estimates of unobserved clonotypes. OLGA was used to compute generation probabilities for all TCRbeta clonotypes that the gDNA method yielded from a handful of donors. TCRdb's version of the immuneACCESS table is confined to in-frame rearrangements and falls short of the full clone set. An unresolved V gene accounts for under half of the shortfall where checked; the remainder is of unknown origin. D and trimming come from the DNA, and the V and J calls and clone size come from that table. A total of roughly 810,000 clones appear in this sample, just over 95% of them only once. Clones ranked in the top ten supply less than 0.25% of the sample.

CD8 naive samples consisted of CD45RO-negative cells that were positively selected for CCR7, yielding a CD45RA+CCR7+ population without TemRA cells. Donors were healthy HIV-negative adults with no recently reported acute infections or vaccinations. Every donor was a Caucasian adult living in Nashville, Tennessee, USA. Blood was collected by leukapheresis, and PBMCs were isolated by Ficoll-Histopaque density gradient centrifugation and then cryopreserved in liquid nitrogen vapor phase. Analytical flow cytometry was used to check the purity and quantity of every magnetically sorted T cell population. Each sorted fraction had its genomic DNA isolated and then quantified by UV absorbance on a Nanodrop 2000c. What the authors observed across the whole study: Compared with non-shared clonotypes, clonotypes shared by all four sorted-subset donors had higher generation probabilities. Sampling was restricted to blood, and TCR repertoires in tissues likely differ from the TCR repertoires found in blood. Even with the large sequencing depth, rarefaction of the sorted-subset datasets indicated that sequencing was incomplete. Naive subsets generally had larger estimated clonotype richness than memory subsets did. About 5% of naive CD4, 3.5% of naive CD8, roughly 2.4% of memory CD4, and about 0.4% of memory CD8 clonotypes were shared across a few donors. Pairwise subsampling led to the expectation that sequencing depth would affect the degree of clonotype sharing among donors. The small number of donors limited the genetic and exposure-history diversity represented.

The rearranged segments are TRBV5-4 and TRBJ2-5, with a weak D call of TRBD1 (7 bases match). The TCR was taken from a man aged 25-45 years in good health. Sequences were obtained from naive CD8+ T cells sorted from blood. The sample's cell subset or site label is to be understood as: CD45RA+CCR7+. In nucleotide form, the sequence is TGTGCCAGCAGCGAGTCACGGACAGGAGGGGGAGAGACCCAGTACTTC. Its translation reads: CASSESRTGGGETQYF.